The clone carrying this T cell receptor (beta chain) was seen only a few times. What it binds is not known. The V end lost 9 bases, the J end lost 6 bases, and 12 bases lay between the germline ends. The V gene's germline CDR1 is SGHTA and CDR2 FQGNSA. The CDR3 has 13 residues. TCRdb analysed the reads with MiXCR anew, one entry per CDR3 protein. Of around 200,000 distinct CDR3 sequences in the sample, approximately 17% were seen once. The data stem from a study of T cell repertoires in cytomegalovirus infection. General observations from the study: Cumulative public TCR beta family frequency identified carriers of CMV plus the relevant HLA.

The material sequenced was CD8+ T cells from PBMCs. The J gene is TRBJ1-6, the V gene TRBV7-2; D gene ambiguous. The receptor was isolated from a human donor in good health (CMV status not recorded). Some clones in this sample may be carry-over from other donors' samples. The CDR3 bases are TGTGCCAGTACTTTGGGAGTTAATTCACCCCTCCACTTT. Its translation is CASTLGVNSPLHF.